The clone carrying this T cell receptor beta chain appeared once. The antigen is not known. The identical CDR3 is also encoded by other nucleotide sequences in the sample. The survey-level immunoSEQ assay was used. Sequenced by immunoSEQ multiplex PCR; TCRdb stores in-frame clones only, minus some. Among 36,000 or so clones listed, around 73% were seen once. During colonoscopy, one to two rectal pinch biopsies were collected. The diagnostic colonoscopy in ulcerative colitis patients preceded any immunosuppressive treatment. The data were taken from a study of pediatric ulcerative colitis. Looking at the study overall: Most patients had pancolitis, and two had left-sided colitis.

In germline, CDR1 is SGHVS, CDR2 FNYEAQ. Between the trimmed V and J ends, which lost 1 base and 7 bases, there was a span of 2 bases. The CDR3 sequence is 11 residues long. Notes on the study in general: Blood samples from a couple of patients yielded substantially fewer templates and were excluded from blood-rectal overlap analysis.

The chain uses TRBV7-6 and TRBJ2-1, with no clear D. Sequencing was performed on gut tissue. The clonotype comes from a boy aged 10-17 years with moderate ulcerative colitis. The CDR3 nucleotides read TGTGCCAGCAGCTTAGGTAATGAGCAGTTCTTC. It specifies CASSLGNEQFF.